This TCR beta chain appears in the sequencing data of a study of neurological immune-mediated disorders (dated by TCRdb to about 2019). Regarding the study in general: Peripheral blood TCR-beta repertoires from patients with HTLV-I-associated myelopathy (HAM/TSP), patients with multiple sclerosis, and healthy controls were compared in the study using UMI-based sequencing. Longitudinal samples, technical triplicates and paired sorted CD4+ and CD8+ T-cell subsets, alongside PBMC samples, were included among the approximately 98 TCR-beta libraries. The cohort comprised some 71 subjects: some 15 HAM/TSP patients, 35 or so multiple sclerosis patients and 20 or so healthy controls.

What the authors observed across the whole study: No identical CDR3 amino acid sequences were found to be shared among expanded clones across subjects, suggesting that TCR-beta repertoires were private in all groups. TCR clonal expansion was highest in HAM/TSP patients and lowest in MS patients, with MS patients falling below even healthy controls.

cDNA synthesis used template-switch 5'RACE with a primer carrying a 10-nucleotide random unique molecular identifier tagging each TCR transcript. Over 190 million TCR-beta sequences, covering 15-18 subjects, were produced in each sequencing run. Total RNA was extracted with the RNeasy kit. The KAPA Real-time Library Amplification kit was used to amplify TCR-beta VDJ regions with primers targeting the TCR constant region and the 5'RACE anchor. A first PCR added sample indexes and Illumina adaptors, after which a second PCR increased the library yield. After Ampure bead purification, the TCR product of roughly 650 bp was size-selected on a 2% E-gel SizeSelection system. Before pooling, library quality was checked on a Bioanalyzer, concentration was measured with Qubit, and libraries were quantified with the Kapa Library Quantification kit. Libraries were sequenced paired-end 2 x 150 bp on an Illumina HiSeq 2500. To increase sequence diversity, roughly 23-30% phiX was spiked into each library pool. Per the authors' processing: The quality-filtered reads were processed with the UMI-based MiGEC pipeline, whose error correction step removed more than 90% of the raw TCR sequences. IMGT germline references were used for alignment of VDJ genes, and clonotypes were defined by a unique CDR3 amino acid sequence together with V-J genes. Clonal expansion, Shannon diversity and CDR3 relatedness were evaluated with VDJtools (CalcPairwiseDistances, ClusterSamples), while phylogenetic trees were built in CLCbio workbench. Using coefficient-of-variation modelling across technical triplicates, the study counted a clone as expanded if it had at least 8 unique UMIs. TCRdb reprocessed the public reads (quality trimming at Q25 with fastp, clone calling with MiXCR) and kept in-frame beta chains. One record per CDR3 amino acid sequence lists the most common genes and DNA. TCRdb, rather than the study authors, made the V and J calls. The sample data list about 36,000 distinct CDR3 sequences, and around a tenth of these were observed just once. The ten largest make up around 7% of the sample.

The table lists this clonotype with many counts. The specificity of this receptor is unknown. Base qualities were left out, and no much larger clone turns up one base away. Libraries from unsorted PBMCs were made from 2 million PBMCs kept in RNAlater at -80 degrees C until RNA extraction. Peripheral blood underwent Ficoll-Hypaque density gradient centrifugation to isolate PBMCs, which were then cryopreserved in liquid nitrogen. V loses 0 bases of germline sequence and J loses 7 bases, and the interval between the two ends is 15 bases. CDR1 SGHRS and CDR2 YFSETQ were looked up in the germline V gene. Spanning cysteine to phenylalanine, the CDR3 consists of 15 amino acids. Only the CDR3 DNA stays, 45 bases, in frame from base 1.

The clonotype comes from a woman in her 30s with HTLV-1-associated myelopathy (HAM/TSP). The sample was PBMCs. The V gene is TRBV5-1 and the J gene is TRBJ2-3; confidence is insufficient to name the D gene. The base sequence is TGCGCCAGCAGCTTGGATCCCGATCGGGCTTATACGCAGTATTTT. This is translated as CASSLDPDRAYTQYF.